A single sample gave rise to the 26 T cell receptor beta chains below, sequenced in a study of T cells in pancreatic ductal adenocarcinoma. No neoadjuvant therapy was given to the selected pancreatic ductal adenocarcinoma patients before their surgery. TCRdb's table, derived via immunoSEQ multiplex PCR, lists solely in-frame clones and lacks some. The repertoire holds just under 5,000 clones, with approximately 90% as singletons. The sequenced sample consisted of pancreatic tumor tissue. These receptor sequences come from a human donor with pancreatic ductal adenocarcinoma.

This clone was seen more than once but under ten times. In DNA form, the CDR3 reads TGTGCCAGCACCGGGATTTACGAGCAGTACTTC. Protein product: CASTGIYEQYF. V gene TRBV6-5 combines with J gene TRBJ2-7; D is perhaps TRBD2 (5 bases). Germline V gene sequence: CDR1 MNHEY, CDR2 SVGAGI. The CDR3 consists of 11 residues. The V gene lost 7 bases and the J gene lost 4 bases, with 8 bases spanning the gap.

The chain is built from TRBV10-1 and TRBJ2-1; possible D gene TRBD2, 6 bases. This CDR3 is 15 amino acids long. V lost 6 bases and J 0 bases, leaving 12 bases between the germline ends. Germline V lookup: CDR1 WNHNN, CDR2 SYGVQD (reference sequence). The CDR3 loop reads CASSAGTYSYNEQFF. The CDR3 coding sequence is TGCGCCAGCAGCGCGGGGACTTACTCCTACAATGAGCAGTTCTTC.

The chain combines TRBV6-1 with TRBJ2-1, with TRBD1 identical over 7 bases. CDR3 size: 16 residues. With 3 bases clipped from V and 5 bases from J, the junction kept 10 bases outside the gene matches. Germline V gene sequence: CDR1 MNHNS, CDR2 SASEGT. The CDR3 region has the DNA TGTGCCAGCAGTGACCCTTGGACAGGTACAAACAATGAGCAGTTCTTC. Translating it yields CASSDPWTGTNNEQFF.

The chain employs TRBV7-2 and TRBJ1-1; D gene ambiguous. Germline CDR1 is SGHTA and CDR2 is FQGNSA. This CDR3 is built from 12 residues. V dropped 3 bases and J dropped 3 bases, with 5 bases sitting between them. The chain's CDR3 is CASSFGDTEAFF. CDR3 in DNA: TGTGCCAGCAGCTTCGGGGACACTGAAGCTTTCTTT.

The V gene is TRBV7-8, the J gene TRBJ1-3; a possible D gene is TRBD1 (5 bases). Per the germline V gene, CDR1 is SGHVS and CDR2 is FQNEAQ. The CDR3 covers 20 residues. With 2 bases removed from V and 0 bases from J, the gap between germline ends came to 23 bases. DNA of the CDR3: TGTGCCAGCAGCTTATATAAGGGGATTTATACTCCGAACTCTGGAAACACCATATATTTT. This encodes CASSLYKGIYTPNSGNTIYF.

This clone has only a few counts. The V and J genes are TRBV28 and TRBJ2-7, with D perhaps assigned TRBD1 or TRBD2 (7 bases each). The germline V and J ends were trimmed by 8 bases and 0 bases, with 14 bases remaining between them. CDR1 and CDR2 from the germline V gene are MDHEN and SYDVKM. CDR3 size: 14 residues. CDR3 loop: CASQGGGSSYEQYF. CDR3 nucleotides: TGTGCCAGCCAGGGGGGAGGGTCCTCCTACGAGCAGTACTTC.

V and J are TRBV19 and TRBJ2-5; 10 bases are shared with TRBD1. This CDR3 is 14 amino acids long. V dropped 3 bases and J dropped 4; count of bases not matched to a gene: 2. Germline V gene data show CDR1 as LNHDA and CDR2 as SQIVND (reference sequence). The CDR3 spells CASSIGQGVETQYF. The CDR3 nucleotides are TGTGCCAGTAGTATCGGACAGGGGGTAGAGACCCAGTACTTC.

A single count supports this clone. The genes are TRBV19 and TRBJ1-1; no reliable D call. Germline V lookup: CDR1 LNHDA, CDR2 SQIVND (reference sequence). This CDR3 has 14 residues. V was trimmed by 4 bases and J by 2 bases, leaving 11 bases between them. The chain's CDR3 is CASSSNVGNTEAFF. The CDR3 DNA reads as TGTGCCAGTAGTAGTAATGTCGGTAACACTGAAGCTTTCTTT.

The chain recombines TRBV6-6 with TRBJ2-1, with D possibly TRBD2 on 5 matching bases. Trimming left V 2 bases short and J 14 bases short, with 19 bases between. CDR1 and CDR2 from the germline V gene are MNHNY and SVGAGI (reference sequence). The CDR3 extends over 14 amino acids. The CDR3 here is CASSYEWRSGVEFF. The CDR3 coding sequence is TGTGCCAGCAGTTACGAATGGCGGAGCGGTGTGGAGTTCTTC.

CDR3 DNA sequence: TGTGCCAGCAGCTCCCCCGCGACAGGGGGGACCGGGGAGCTGTTTTTT. Amino acids: CASSSPATGGTGELFF. The chain carries TRBV13 and TRBJ2-2; TRBD1 aligns across 9 bases. The CDR3 spans 16 residues. Trimming at V came to 4 bases and at J to 5 bases, leaving 8 bases not matched to a gene. Germline CDR1 reads PRHDT; CDR2 reads FYEKMQ (reference sequence).

This clone has a handful of counts. The chain carries TRBV11-2 and TRBJ2-7; D gene uncertain. The CDR3 spans 11 residues. CDR1 and CDR2 from the germline V gene are SGHAT and FQNNGV. The V and J ends lost 3 bases and 5 bases respectively, with 5 bases between them. CDR3 sequence: CASSFTDEQYF. The CDR3 DNA reads TGTGCCAGCAGCTTTACGGACGAGCAGTACTTC.

On this clone itself: Mismatch with germline at one junction end may stem from a read error. This chain links TRBV7-3 with TRBJ1-2; weak D call: TRBD1 (5 bases). Germline V CDR1 and CDR2: SGHTA, FQGTGA. The CDR3 length is 13 residues. CDR3 sequence reads: CASSPGQGRGYTF. The CDR3 DNA follows: TGTGCCAGCAGCCCGGGGCAGGGTCGAGGCTACACCTTT.

This chain links TRBV7-3 with TRBJ2-2; TRBD2 aligns across 8 bases. Germline V gives CDR1 SGHTA, CDR2 FQGTGA. Trimming at V came to 4 bases and at J to 6 bases, leaving 10 bases not matched to a gene. There are 16 residues in the CDR3. Here the CDR3 DNA reads TGTGCCAGCAGCTCCCTCTCCCGGGGGGGACCCGGGGAGCTGTTTTTT. As protein: CASSSLSRGGPGELFF.

V usage is TRBV7-6 and J usage is TRBJ2-5; D remains unclear. The germline V and J ends were trimmed by 2 bases and 3 bases, with 1 base remaining between them. The germline V gene encodes CDR1 SGHVS and CDR2 FNYEAQ. This CDR3 region has 11 residues. The CDR3 DNA reads TGTGCCAGCAGCTTAAAAGAGACCCAGTACTTC. Amino acids: CASSLKETQYF.

The rearrangement uses TRBV4-3 and TRBJ1-4, with TRBD1 matching over 9 bases. The CDR3 length is 16 residues. V dropped 1 base and J dropped 2; count of bases not matched to a gene: 2. CDR1 and CDR2 (germline): LGHNA, YSLEER. The CDR3 DNA sequence: TGCGCCAGCAGCCAAGGGACAGGGGTTACTAATGAAAAACTGTTTTTT. Protein: CASSQGTGVTNEKLFF.

J is TRBJ1-3 and V is TRBV11-1; a weak D match, TRBD1 (5 bases). Germline lookup yields CDR1 SGHAT and CDR2 FQDESV (reference sequence). The CDR3 contains 14 residues. Trimming removed 5 bases at V and 0 bases at J, with 8 bases between. Here the CDR3 reads CASSHRFSGNTIYF. CDR3 nucleotides: TGTGCCAGCAGCCACAGGTTCTCTGGAAACACCATATATTTT.

The rearrangement links TRBV11-3 to TRBJ1-3; D remains unclear. The germline V gene encodes CDR1 SGHNT and CDR2 YENEEA. The germline V and J ends were trimmed by 1 base and 4 bases, with 5 bases remaining between them. This CDR3 spans 13 amino acids. CDR3 residues: CASSLAQGNTIYF. CDR3 bases: TGTGCCAGCAGCTTAGCGCAGGGAAACACCATATATTTT.

This clone was seen a handful of times. The chain links TRBV6-5 to TRBJ2-2, with D possibly matching TRBD1 (5 bases). The V gene lost 2 bases and the J gene lost 3 bases, with 13 bases spanning the gap. Germline CDR1 MNHEY, CDR2 SVGAGI. This CDR3 contains 16 residues. The CDR3 loop is CASSYPSQGYTGELFF. In nucleotides, the CDR3 is TGTGCCAGCAGTTACCCCAGTCAGGGTTACACCGGGGAGCTGTTTTTT.

The chain carries TRBV4-1 and TRBJ2-5; no clear D gene. Germline CDR1 is MGHRA and CDR2 is YSYEKL. There are 14 residues in the CDR3. V lost 4 bases and J 5 bases, leaving 14 bases between the germline ends. The CDR3 spells CASSRGWGEETQYF. The DNA of the CDR3 is TGCGCCAGCAGCCGTGGATGGGGTGAGGAGACCCAGTACTTC.

This clone has only one observation. The V call is TRBV6-1, the J call TRBJ1-1; D is ambiguous. V shed 6 bases and J shed 1 base, with 9 bases lying between them. The CDR3 contains 13 residues. Germline V gene data show CDR1 as MNHNS and CDR2 as SASEGT. CDR3 DNA: TGTGCCAGCAGCCCAGGTCAGAACACTGAAGCTTTCTTT. Amino acids: CASSPGQNTEAFF.

This chain connects TRBV7-9 to TRBJ2-7, with TRBD2 identical over 7 bases. The CDR3 covers 17 residues. V trimming: 5 bases; J trimming: 0 bases; junction bases outside the gene matches: 13. CDR1 SEHNR and CDR2 FQNEAQ come from the germline V gene (reference sequence). CDR3 amino acids: CASSQDHLAESSYEQYF. The CDR3 DNA reads as TGTGCCAGCAGCCAAGATCACCTAGCGGAAAGCTCCTACGAGCAGTACTTC.

The chain links TRBV28 to TRBJ2-1; 14 nucleotides line up with TRBD2. This CDR3 contains 14 residues. V was pared by 6 bases and J by 10 bases, with 5 bases of the junction left unmatched. The germline CDR1 and CDR2 sequences are MDHEN and SYDVKM. CDR3 coding DNA: TGTGCCAGCAGACCCGGGACTAGCGGGAGCGAGCAGTTCTTC. Amino acids: CASRPGTSGSEQFF. Complete variable domain (other parts from reference TRBV28 and TRBJ2-1): DVKVTQSSRYLVKRTGEKVFLECVQDMDHENMFWYRQDPGLGLRLIYFSYDVKMKEKGDIPEGYSVSREKKERFSLILESASTNQTSMYLCASRPGTSGSEQFFGPGTRLTVL.

V is TRBV6-1 and J is TRBJ2-7; D assignment may be TRBD1 or TRBD2 (5 bases each). Trimming left V 2 bases short and J 11 bases short, with 16 bases between. CDR3 length: 13 amino acids. Germline-derived CDR1 and CDR2 are MNHNS and SASEGT. CDR3 coding DNA: TGTGCCAGCAGTGAAAACCGGGACCGAGCGAAGTACTTC. Residues: CASSENRDRAKYF.

This chain links TRBV2 with TRBJ2-7, with 14 nucleotides matching TRBD2. The V segment lost 3 bases and the J segment 2 bases; nucleotides outside the gene matches: 6. The CDR3 is 17 amino acids. Germline V gene sequence: CDR1 SNHLY, CDR2 FYNNEI. The CDR3 sequence is CASSEGLAGVPPYEQYF. For the CDR3, the DNA is TGTGCCAGCAGTGAGGGACTAGCGGGGGTTCCACCCTACGAGCAGTACTTC. Full variable domain (rest looked up from reference TRBV2 and TRBJ2-7): EPEVTQTPSHQVTQMGQEVILRCVPISNHLYFYWYRQILGQKVEFLVSFYNNEISEKSEIFDDQFSVERPDGSNFTLKIRSTKLEDSAMYFCASSEGLAGVPPYEQYFGPGTRLTVT.

The V gene is TRBV5-6, the J gene TRBJ2-7; weak D call: TRBD2 (5 bases). The germline V gene encodes CDR1 SGHDT and CDR2 YYEEEE. The CDR3 runs to 17 residues. With 4 bases removed from V and 12 bases from J, the gap between germline ends came to 32 bases. As DNA, the CDR3 is TGTGCCAGCAGCCAACCCCGGGGATGGGCAGCCAGCGTAGATATGTACTTC. Encoded protein: CASSQPRGWAASVDMYF.

V and J are TRBV30 and TRBJ2-3, with a weak D call TRBD2 (6 bases). V lost 2 bases, J lost 3 bases, and 24 bases lay in between. The CDR3 runs 18 residues. Germline CDR1 and CDR2: GTSNPN and SVGIG (reference sequence). The CDR3 region is CAWSYGGRGGMWTDTQYF. The CDR3 DNA sequence: TGTGCCTGGAGTTATGGGGGGAGAGGCGGGATGTGGACAGATACGCAGTATTTT. The full variable domain, with the rest looked up from reference TRBV30 and TRBJ2-3, is SQTIHQWPATLVQPVGSPLSLECTVEGTSNPNLYWYRQAAGRGLQLLFYSVGIGQISSEVPQNLSASRPQDRQFILSSKKLLLSDSGFYLCAWSYGGRGGMWTDTQYFGPGTRLTVL.